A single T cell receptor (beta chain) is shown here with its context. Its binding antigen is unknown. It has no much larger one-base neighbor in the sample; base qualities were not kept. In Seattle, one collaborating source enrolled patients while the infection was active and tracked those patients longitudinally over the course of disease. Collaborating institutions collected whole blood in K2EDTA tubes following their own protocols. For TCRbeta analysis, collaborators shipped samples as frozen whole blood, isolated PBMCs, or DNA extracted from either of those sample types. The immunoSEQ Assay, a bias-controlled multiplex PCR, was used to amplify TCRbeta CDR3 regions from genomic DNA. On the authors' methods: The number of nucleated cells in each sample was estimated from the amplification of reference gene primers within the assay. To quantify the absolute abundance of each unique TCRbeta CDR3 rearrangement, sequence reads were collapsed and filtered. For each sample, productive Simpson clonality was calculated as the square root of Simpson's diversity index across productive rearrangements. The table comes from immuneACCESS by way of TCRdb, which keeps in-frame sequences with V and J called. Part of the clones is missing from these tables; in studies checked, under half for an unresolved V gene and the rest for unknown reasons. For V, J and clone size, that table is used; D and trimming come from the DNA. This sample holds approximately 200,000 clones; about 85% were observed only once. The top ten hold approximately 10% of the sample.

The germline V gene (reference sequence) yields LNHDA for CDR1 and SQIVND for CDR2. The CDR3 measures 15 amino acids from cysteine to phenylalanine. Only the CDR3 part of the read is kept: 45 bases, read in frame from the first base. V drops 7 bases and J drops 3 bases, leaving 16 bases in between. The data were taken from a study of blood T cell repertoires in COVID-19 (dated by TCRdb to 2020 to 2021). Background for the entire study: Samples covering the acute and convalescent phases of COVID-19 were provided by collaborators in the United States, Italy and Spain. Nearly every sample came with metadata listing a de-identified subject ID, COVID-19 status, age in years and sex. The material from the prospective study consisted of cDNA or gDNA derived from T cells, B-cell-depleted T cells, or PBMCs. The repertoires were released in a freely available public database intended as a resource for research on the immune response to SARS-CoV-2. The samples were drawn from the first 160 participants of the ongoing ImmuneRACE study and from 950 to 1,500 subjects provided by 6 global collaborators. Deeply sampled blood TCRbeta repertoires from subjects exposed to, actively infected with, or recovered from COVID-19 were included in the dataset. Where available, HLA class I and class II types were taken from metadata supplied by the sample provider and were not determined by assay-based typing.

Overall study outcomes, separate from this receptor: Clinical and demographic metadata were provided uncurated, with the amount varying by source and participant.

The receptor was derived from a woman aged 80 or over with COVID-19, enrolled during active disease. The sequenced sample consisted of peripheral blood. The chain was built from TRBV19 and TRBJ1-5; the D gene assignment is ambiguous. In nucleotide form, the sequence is TGTGCCAGTACCCTTCGGAGCGGGCTCAATCAGCCCCAGCATTTT. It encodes CASTLRSGLNQPQHF. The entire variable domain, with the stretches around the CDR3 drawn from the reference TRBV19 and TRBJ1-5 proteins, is DGGITQSPKYLFRKEGQNVTLSCEQNLNHDAMYWYRQDPGQGLRLIYYSQIVNDFQKGDIAEGYSVSREKKESFPLTVTSAQKNPTAFYLCASTLRSGLNQPQHFGDGTRLSIL.